A selection of T cell receptor beta chains follows, all from one sample in a study of beta chain features in type 1 diabetes. Generated by immunoSEQ multiplex PCR, the TCRdb table keeps only in-frame clones and is missing some. This sample carries approximately 300,000 clones, about 11% of them seen once, and the ten largest clones take 0.015%. Sequenced input: naive CD4+ T cells from blood. The receptor source for this set is a woman aged 25 to 39 in good health. CDR3s include the opening cysteine and the closing phenylalanine or tryptophan. The order of the fields is J gene, V gene, clone size, D gene, CDR3 DNA, CDR3 protein. D genes are given only for firm matches. The size field is filled for only some rows; it gives once, few, many or a size class.

J gene: TRBJ2-3; V gene: TRBV4-3; clone size: few; D gene: .; CDR3 DNA: TGCGCCAGCAGCCCGAGGGAGGGGGTATCAGATACGCAGTATTTT; CDR3 protein: CASSPREGVSDTQYF
J gene: TRBJ2-3; V gene: TRBV6-4; clone size: .; D gene: TRBD2; CDR3 DNA: TGTGCCAGCAGTAAGACTAGCGCGAGTGGCACAGATACGCAGTATTTT; CDR3 protein: CASSKTSASGTDTQYF
J gene: TRBJ1-5; V gene: TRBV7-9; clone size: few; D gene: .; CDR3 DNA: TGTGCCGTAGGGAGGGGGAATAGCAATCAGCCCCAGCATTTT; CDR3 protein: CAVGRGNSNQPQHF
J gene: TRBJ1-4; V gene: TRBV7-9; clone size: .; D gene: .; CDR3 DNA: TGTGCCAGCAGCTTAACATCAACTAATGAAAAACTGTTTTTT; CDR3 protein: CASSLTSTNEKLFF
J gene: TRBJ1-2; V gene: TRBV5-1; clone size: few; D gene: TRBD1; CDR3 DNA: TGCGCCAGCAGTTCCATTCCGGGACAGGGTAACTATGGCTACACCTTC; CDR3 protein: CASSSIPGQGNYGYTF
J gene: TRBJ2-1; V gene: TRBV28; clone size: .; D gene: TRBD1; CDR3 DNA: TGTGCCAGCAGTCAAGGACAGGGGACGTCGATTAACAATGAGCAGTTCTTC; CDR3 protein: CASSQGQGTSINNEQFF
J gene: TRBJ2-7; V gene: TRBV5-1; clone size: .; D gene: .; CDR3 DNA: TGCGCCAGCAGCTTCCAGCGGAGCTCCTACGAGCAGTACTTC; CDR3 protein: CASSFQRSSYEQYF
J gene: TRBJ2-3; V gene: TRBV9; clone size: few; D gene: TRBD1; CDR3 DNA: TGTGCCAGCGGGGACAGGCATTCCGTCCTTAGCACAGATACGCAGTATTTT; CDR3 protein: CASGDRHSVLSTDTQYF
J gene: TRBJ1-1; V gene: TRBV4-3; clone size: .; D gene: .; CDR3 DNA: TGCGCCAGCAGCCAAGATCCGAGGGACACTGAAGCTTTCTTT; CDR3 protein: CASSQDPRDTEAFF
J gene: TRBJ2-1; V gene: TRBV11-1; clone size: .; D gene: TRBD2; CDR3 DNA: TGTGCCAGCAGCTTAGCGACTAGCGGGATCACCTACAATGAGCAGTTCTTC; CDR3 protein: CASSLATSGITYNEQFF
J gene: TRBJ1-5; V gene: TRBV10-3; clone size: few; D gene: TRBD1; CDR3 DNA: TGTGCCATCGGGACAGTCAATCAGCCCCAGCATTTT; CDR3 protein: CAIGTVNQPQHF
J gene: TRBJ2-1; V gene: TRBV7-8; clone size: .; D gene: TRBD1; CDR3 DNA: TGTGCCAGCAGCCCCACAGGGGGTTTTGGCAATGAGCAGTTCTTC; CDR3 protein: CASSPTGGFGNEQFF
J gene: TRBJ1-2; V gene: TRBV15; clone size: few; D gene: TRBD1; CDR3 DNA: TGTGCCACCAGCACCTGGACAGGCAATGGCTACACCTTC; CDR3 protein: CATSTWTGNGYTF
J gene: TRBJ2-3; V gene: TRBV7-2; clone size: .; D gene: TRBD2; CDR3 DNA: TGTGCCAGCAGCTTAGACACTAGCGGGAAGCAGTATTTT; CDR3 protein: CASSLDTSGKQYF
J gene: TRBJ2-7; V gene: TRBV13; clone size: few; D gene: .; CDR3 DNA: TGTGCCAGCAGCATCCTCTACGAGCAGTACTTC; CDR3 protein: CASSILYEQYF
J gene: TRBJ1-1; V gene: TRBV7-3; clone size: .; D gene: .; CDR3 DNA: TGTGCCAGCAGCCCAGTGCGGGGCACTGAAGCTTTCTTT; CDR3 protein: CASSPVRGTEAFF
J gene: TRBJ1-1; V gene: TRBV6-5; clone size: few; D gene: TRBD1; CDR3 DNA: TGTGCCAGCAGTTTAGGACAGGACACTGAAGCTTTCTTT; CDR3 protein: CASSLGQDTEAFF
J gene: TRBJ2-7; V gene: TRBV7-9; clone size: .; D gene: .; CDR3 DNA: TGTGCCAGCAGCTCAGCCTCGCTCGGGGCCTACGAGCAGTACTTC; CDR3 protein: CASSSASLGAYEQYF
J gene: TRBJ1-1; V gene: TRBV28; clone size: .; D gene: .; CDR3 DNA: TGTGCCAGCAGGACCAGAGGGTCGAGCACTGAAGCTTTCTTT; CDR3 protein: CASRTRGSSTEAFF
J gene: TRBJ2-5; V gene: TRBV6-5; clone size: .; D gene: TRBD1; CDR3 DNA: TGTGCCAGCAGTCCCGGGACAGGGCGAGAGACCCAGTACTTC; CDR3 protein: CASSPGTGRETQYF
J gene: TRBJ2-3; V gene: TRBV25-1; clone size: few; D gene: .; CDR3 DNA: TGTGCCAGCAGTGAAACTTCTCGGGCAGATACGCAGTATTTT; CDR3 protein: CASSETSRADTQYF
J gene: TRBJ2-1; V gene: TRBV2; clone size: few; D gene: .; CDR3 DNA: TGTGCCAGCACGAGCGACTCCTACAATGAGCAGTTCTTC; CDR3 protein: CASTSDSYNEQFF
J gene: TRBJ2-7; V gene: TRBV6-5; clone size: .; D gene: TRBD2; CDR3 DNA: TGTGCCAGCAGTTTCGGCGGGACTAGCGGGAGCTACGAGCAGTACTTC; CDR3 protein: CASSFGGTSGSYEQYF
J gene: TRBJ2-7; V gene: TRBV15; clone size: few; D gene: .; CDR3 DNA: TGTGCCACCAGCAGAGAACTCGCCTACGAGCAGTACTTC; CDR3 protein: CATSRELAYEQYF
J gene: TRBJ2-1; V gene: TRBV4-3; clone size: .; D gene: .; CDR3 DNA: TGCGCCAGCAGCCAGACTCCTCGCTCCTACAATGAGCAGTTCTTC; CDR3 protein: CASSQTPRSYNEQFF
J gene: TRBJ2-5; V gene: TRBV9; clone size: .; D gene: TRBD1; CDR3 DNA: TGTGCCAGCAGCCCCACAGGGGGCCAAGAGACCCAGTACTTC; CDR3 protein: CASSPTGGQETQYF
J gene: TRBJ1-4; V gene: TRBV5-1; clone size: .; D gene: TRBD1; CDR3 DNA: TGCGCCAGCAGCCTGACAGGGGATAATGAAAAACTGTTTTTT; CDR3 protein: CASSLTGDNEKLFF
J gene: TRBJ2-5; V gene: TRBV28; clone size: few; D gene: .; CDR3 DNA: TGTGCCAGCAGTTTCTTGGAGACCCAGTACTTC; CDR3 protein: CASSFLETQYF
J gene: TRBJ2-7; V gene: TRBV5-1; clone size: .; D gene: .; CDR3 DNA: TGCGCCAGCAGCTTGCTCCGGGACTACGAGCAGTACTTC; CDR3 protein: CASSLLRDYEQYF
J gene: TRBJ2-6; V gene: TRBV6-5; clone size: .; D gene: TRBD1; CDR3 DNA: TGTGCCAGCAGTACAGGGGGCCGGAACGTCCTGACTTTC; CDR3 protein: CASSTGGRNVLTF
J gene: TRBJ1-1; V gene: TRBV4-3; clone size: few; D gene: .; CDR3 DNA: TGCGCCAGCAGCCAAGACAGGCTCACTGAAGCTTTCTTT; CDR3 protein: CASSQDRLTEAFF
J gene: TRBJ1-2; V gene: TRBV14; clone size: .; D gene: .; CDR3 DNA: TGTGCCAGCAGCCAAGATTGGGGGCAGGACTATGGCTACACCTTC; CDR3 protein: CASSQDWGQDYGYTF
J gene: TRBJ1-5; V gene: TRBV28; clone size: .; D gene: .; CDR3 DNA: TGTGCCAGCAGTTCACCGCCGGGTCAGCCCCAGCATTTT; CDR3 protein: CASSSPPGQPQHF
J gene: TRBJ2-1; V gene: TRBV7-9; clone size: many; D gene: .; CDR3 DNA: TGTGCCAGCAGCAGTAGTGGTTGGGAGCAGTTCTTC; CDR3 protein: CASSSSGWEQFF
J gene: TRBJ2-1; V gene: TRBV7-2; clone size: .; D gene: TRBD2; CDR3 DNA: TGTGCCAGCAGCCGTACTAGCGGAGGGGGAAATGAGCAGTTCTTC; CDR3 protein: CASSRTSGGGNEQFF
J gene: TRBJ2-1; V gene: TRBV27; clone size: .; D gene: .; CDR3 DNA: TGTGCCAGCAGTTTAGGGGGGTCTACCCCCTACAATGAGCAGTTCTTC; CDR3 protein: CASSLGGSTPYNEQFF
J gene: TRBJ2-1; V gene: TRBV5-1; clone size: .; D gene: TRBD2; CDR3 DNA: TGCGCCAGCAGCTCGGGGAGGGGACTACGAGATGAGCAGTTCTTC; CDR3 protein: CASSSGRGLRDEQFF
J gene: TRBJ2-7; V gene: TRBV19; clone size: .; D gene: TRBD1; CDR3 DNA: TGTGCCAGTAGGGACCGGGACAGGAAAGACTACGAGCAGTACTTC; CDR3 protein: CASRDRDRKDYEQYF
J gene: TRBJ2-1; V gene: TRBV19; clone size: few; D gene: .; CDR3 DNA: TGTGCCAGTAGTACTACCCTAGTTCGATCCCGGCTTGAGCAGTTCTTC; CDR3 protein: CASSTTLVRSRLEQFF
J gene: TRBJ1-5; V gene: TRBV2; clone size: few; D gene: .; CDR3 DNA: TGTGCCAGCACTTGGAGTCGTTATAGCAATCAGCCCCAGCATTTT; CDR3 protein: CASTWSRYSNQPQHF
J gene: TRBJ1-5; V gene: TRBV27; clone size: .; D gene: .; CDR3 DNA: TGTGCCAGCAGACCCACGGGGGGCGGTCGGGGCAATCAGCCCCAGCATTTT; CDR3 protein: CASRPTGGGRGNQPQHF
J gene: TRBJ2-3; V gene: TRBV5-4; clone size: few; D gene: TRBD2; CDR3 DNA: TGTGCCAGCAGCTTGACTATCGGGAGGGCCACAGATACGCAGTATTTT; CDR3 protein: CASSLTIGRATDTQYF
J gene: TRBJ2-3; V gene: TRBV7-2; clone size: few; D gene: TRBD2; CDR3 DNA: TGTGCCAGCAGCCTCGCGGGAGGCTCAGATACGCAGTATTTT; CDR3 protein: CASSLAGGSDTQYF
J gene: TRBJ2-7; V gene: TRBV30; clone size: few; D gene: .; CDR3 DNA: TGTGCCTGGAAAAGACAGCCTGGGGTCTACGAGCAGTACTTC; CDR3 protein: CAWKRQPGVYEQYF
J gene: TRBJ2-5; V gene: TRBV30; clone size: .; D gene: .; CDR3 DNA: TGTGCCTGGAGTGTTATACAAGAGACCCAGTACTTC; CDR3 protein: CAWSVIQETQYF
J gene: TRBJ1-1; V gene: TRBV6-5; clone size: few; D gene: TRBD1; CDR3 DNA: TGTGCCAGCAGTTACTTAACAGGGGGCAGGACTGAAGCTTTCTTT; CDR3 protein: CASSYLTGGRTEAFF
J gene: TRBJ1-3; V gene: TRBV30; clone size: .; D gene: TRBD1; CDR3 DNA: TGTGCCTGGAGTGCAATACCGGGACAGGGCTTCGGAAACACCATATATTTT; CDR3 protein: CAWSAIPGQGFGNTIYF
J gene: TRBJ1-1; V gene: TRBV7-9; clone size: once; D gene: TRBD1; CDR3 DNA: TGTGCCAGCAGCTTAGCGGTAGGACAGGCCTTTGAAGCTTTCTTT; CDR3 protein: CASSLAVGQAFEAFF
J gene: TRBJ1-2; V gene: TRBV6-5; clone size: few; D gene: TRBD1; CDR3 DNA: TGTGCCAGCAGTTCCCGGGACAGGGTCGTCTACACCTTC; CDR3 protein: CASSSRDRVVYTF
J gene: TRBJ2-5; V gene: TRBV27; clone size: few; D gene: .; CDR3 DNA: TGTGCCAGCAGGACACAGGCAGCCCAGTACTTC; CDR3 protein: CASRTQAAQYF
J gene: TRBJ2-7; V gene: TRBV28; clone size: few; D gene: .; CDR3 DNA: TGTGCCAGCAGGGCTCCTGACGGGACCTACGAGCAGTACTTC; CDR3 protein: CASRAPDGTYEQYF
J gene: TRBJ2-7; V gene: TRBV7-2; clone size: .; D gene: .; CDR3 DNA: TGTGCCAGTGCCCGAGTCGGGAGTGGAGTGGGGCGCGAGCAGTACTTC; CDR3 protein: CASARVGSGVGREQYF
J gene: TRBJ2-1; V gene: TRBV28; clone size: .; D gene: TRBD2; CDR3 DNA: TGTGCCAGCACCCACTCTAGCGGGAGTTTGGATGAGCAGTTCTTC; CDR3 protein: CASTHSSGSLDEQFF
J gene: TRBJ1-5; V gene: TRBV28; clone size: .; D gene: .; CDR3 DNA: TGTGCCAGCACCCAGGACAGATCTAACGTCGGGGCCCAGCATTTT; CDR3 protein: CASTQDRSNVGAQHF